This T cell receptor (beta chain) was sequenced during a study of technical replicates of blood from a handful of donors. Profiling relied on immunoSEQ multiplex PCR, and the TCRdb table lists in-frame clones only, not all of them. The sample has approximately 76,000 clones, roughly nine tenths seen once; the top ten hold 0.2% to 0.3%. CDR3 size: 14 residues. The germline V gene has CDR1 SGHNT and CDR2 YYREEE (reference sequence). V lost 3 bases, J lost 0 bases, and 9 bases lay in between. This chain connects TRBV5-4 to TRBJ1-2, with D possibly being TRBD1 (5 bases). This sequence was found in a human donor in good health. The sequenced material came from T cells isolated from PBMCs. The CDR3 spells CASSSRQTNYGYTF. The CDR3 DNA reads as TGTGCCAGCAGCTCAAGACAGACTAACTATGGCTACACCTTC.